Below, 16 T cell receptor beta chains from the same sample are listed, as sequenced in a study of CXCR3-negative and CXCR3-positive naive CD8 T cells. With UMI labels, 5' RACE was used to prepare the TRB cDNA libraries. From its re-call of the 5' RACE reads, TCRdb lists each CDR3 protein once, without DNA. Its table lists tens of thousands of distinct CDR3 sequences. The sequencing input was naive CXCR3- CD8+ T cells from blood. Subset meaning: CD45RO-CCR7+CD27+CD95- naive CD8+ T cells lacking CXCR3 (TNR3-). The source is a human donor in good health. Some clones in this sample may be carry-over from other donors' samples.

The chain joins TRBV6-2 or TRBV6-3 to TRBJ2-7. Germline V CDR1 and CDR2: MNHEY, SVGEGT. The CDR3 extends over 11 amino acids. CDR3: CASGRTYEQYF.

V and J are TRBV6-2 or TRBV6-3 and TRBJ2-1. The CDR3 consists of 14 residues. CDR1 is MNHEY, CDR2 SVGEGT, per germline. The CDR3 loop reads CASSLGLLDNEQFF.

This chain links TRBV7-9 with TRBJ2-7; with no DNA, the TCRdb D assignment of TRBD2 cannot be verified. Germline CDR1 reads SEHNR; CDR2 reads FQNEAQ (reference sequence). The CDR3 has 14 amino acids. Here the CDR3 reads CASMGRDGGYEQYF. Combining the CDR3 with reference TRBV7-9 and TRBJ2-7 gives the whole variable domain DTGVSQNPRHKITKRGQNVTFRCDPISEHNRLYWYRQTLGQGPEFLTYFQNEAQLEKSRLLSDRFSAERPKGSFSTLEIQRTEQGDSAMYLCASMGRDGGYEQYFGPGTRLTVT.

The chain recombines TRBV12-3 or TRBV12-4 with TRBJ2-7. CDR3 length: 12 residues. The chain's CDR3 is CASGIGSVEQYF.

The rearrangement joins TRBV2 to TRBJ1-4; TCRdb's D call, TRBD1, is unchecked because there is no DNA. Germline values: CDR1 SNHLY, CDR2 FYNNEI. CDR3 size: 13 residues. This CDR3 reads CASSEPGGEKLFF.

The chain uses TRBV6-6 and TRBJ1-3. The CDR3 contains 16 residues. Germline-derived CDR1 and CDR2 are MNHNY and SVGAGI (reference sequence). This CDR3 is CASSYSPDLPGNTIYF.

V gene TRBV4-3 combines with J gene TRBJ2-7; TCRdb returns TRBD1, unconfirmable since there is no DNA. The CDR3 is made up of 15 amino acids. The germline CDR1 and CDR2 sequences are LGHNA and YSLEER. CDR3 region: CASSQVQGVSYEQYF.

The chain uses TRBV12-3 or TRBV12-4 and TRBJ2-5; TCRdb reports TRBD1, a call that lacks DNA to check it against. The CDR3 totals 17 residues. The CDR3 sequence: CASSFGDSHKGQETQYF.

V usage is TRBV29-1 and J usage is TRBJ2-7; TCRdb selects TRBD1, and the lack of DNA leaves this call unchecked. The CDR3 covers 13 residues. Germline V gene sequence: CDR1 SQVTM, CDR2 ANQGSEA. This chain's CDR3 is CSVLRGLNYEQYF.

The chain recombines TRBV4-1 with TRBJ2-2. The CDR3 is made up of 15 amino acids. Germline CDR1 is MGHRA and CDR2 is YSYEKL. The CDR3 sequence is CASSQVADNTGELFF.

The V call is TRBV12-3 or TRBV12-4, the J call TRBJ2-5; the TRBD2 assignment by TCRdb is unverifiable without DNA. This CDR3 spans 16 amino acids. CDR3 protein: CASSLRRGGEQETQYF.

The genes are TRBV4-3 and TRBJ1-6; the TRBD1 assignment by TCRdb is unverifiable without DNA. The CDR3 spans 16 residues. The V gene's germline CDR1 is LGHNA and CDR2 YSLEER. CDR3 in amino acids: CASSQQTGDPGSPLHF.

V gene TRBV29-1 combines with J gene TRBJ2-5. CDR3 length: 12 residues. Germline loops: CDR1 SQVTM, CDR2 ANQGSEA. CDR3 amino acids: CSAEGSWETQYF. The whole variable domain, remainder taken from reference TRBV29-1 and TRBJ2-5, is SAVISQKPSRDICQRGTSLTIQCQVDSQVTMMFWYRQQPGQSLTLIATANQGSEATYESGFVIDKFPISRPNLTFSTLTVSNMSPEDSSIYLCSAEGSWETQYFGPGTRLLVL.

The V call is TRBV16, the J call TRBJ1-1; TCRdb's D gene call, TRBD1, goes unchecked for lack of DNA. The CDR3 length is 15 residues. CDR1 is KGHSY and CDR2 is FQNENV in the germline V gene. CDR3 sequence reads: CASSLGQGLNTEAFF.

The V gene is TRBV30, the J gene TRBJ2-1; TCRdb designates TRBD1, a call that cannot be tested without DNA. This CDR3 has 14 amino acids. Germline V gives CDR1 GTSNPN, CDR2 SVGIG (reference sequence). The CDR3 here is CAWDTGGAYNEQFF.

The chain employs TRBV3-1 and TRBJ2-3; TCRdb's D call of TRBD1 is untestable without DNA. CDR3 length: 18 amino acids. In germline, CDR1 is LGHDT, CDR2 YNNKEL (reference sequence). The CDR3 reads CASSPSVEVGGGGDTQYF.